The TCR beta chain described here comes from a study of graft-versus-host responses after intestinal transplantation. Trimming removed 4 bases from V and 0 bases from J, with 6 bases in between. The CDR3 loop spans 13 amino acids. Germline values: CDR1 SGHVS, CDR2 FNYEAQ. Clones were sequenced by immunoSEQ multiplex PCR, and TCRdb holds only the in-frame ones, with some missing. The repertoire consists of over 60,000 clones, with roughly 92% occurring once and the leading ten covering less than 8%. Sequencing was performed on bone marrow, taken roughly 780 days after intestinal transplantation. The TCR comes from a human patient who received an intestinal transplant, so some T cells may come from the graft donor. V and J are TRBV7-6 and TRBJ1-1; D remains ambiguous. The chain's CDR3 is CASSSLLNTEAFF. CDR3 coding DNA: TGTGCCAGCAGCTCTTTGTTGAACACTGAAGCTTTCTTT. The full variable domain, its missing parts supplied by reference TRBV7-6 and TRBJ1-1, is GAGVSQSPRYKVTKRGQDVALRCDPISGHVSLYWYRQALGQGPEFLTYFNYEAQQDKSGLPNDRFSAERPEGSISTLTIQRTEQRDSAMYRCASSSLLNTEAFFGQGTRLTVV.